Below are 21 T cell receptor beta chains sequenced from a single sample in a study of CD8 T cells in ankylosing spondylitis. Study-wide results and caveats: It appeared that ankylosing spondylitis blood was characterized by a TCR beta motif of fewer than ten highly homologous variants.

No cognate antigen is known for these TCRs. MiXCR was run by TCRdb on the 5' RACE reads, yielding one entry per CDR3 protein. The sample has 650,000 to 800,000 distinct CDR3 sequences; around a fifth are singletons. The sequenced sample was blood, either unsorted or a sorted T cell fraction (not recorded which). The receptors stem from a male donor with ankylosing spondylitis.

The chain couples TRBV4-1 to TRBJ2-1, with TRBD2 matching 11 bases. CDR3 length: 14 amino acids. Germline V gene data show CDR1 as MGHRA and CDR2 as YSYEKL. The trim removed 3 bases at V and 8 bases at J, leaving 3 bases unmatched. CDR3 in amino acids: CASSQTSGTDEQFF. CDR3 coding DNA: TGCGCCAGCAGCCAGACTAGCGGGACCGATGAGCAGTTCTTC.

This clonotype was seen repeatedly, ten times or more. The V call is TRBV28, the J call TRBJ2-4, with TRBD2 identical over 7 bases. Germline-derived CDR1 and CDR2 are MDHEN and SYDVKM. With V trimmed by 2 bases and J by 4 bases, 5 bases remained unmatched. CDR3 length: 15 amino acids. The CDR3 coding sequence is TGTGCCAGCAGTTTAATAGGAGCGGGGAAAAACATTCAGTACTTC. Its protein product is CASSLIGAGKNIQYF.

The rearrangement links TRBV12-3 or TRBV12-4 to TRBJ2-1, with D perhaps matching TRBD2 (6 bases). The CDR3 contains 14 residues. V gave up 1 base and J gave up 6 bases, with 10 bases separating them. The CDR3 region is CASSLGWRGNEQFF. The CDR3 DNA reads as TGTGCCAGCAGTTTAGGTTGGAGGGGCAATGAGCAGTTCTTC.

This clonotype was detected a few times. The V gene is TRBV12-3 or TRBV12-4, the J gene TRBJ1-5; 8 bases agree with TRBD1. Trimming took 5 bases from V and 0 from J; bases not matched to a gene: 6. The CDR3 spans 16 residues. The CDR3 nucleotides are TGTGCCAGCAGTGGAGACAGGGGCTCTAGCAATCAGCCCCAGCATTTT. As protein: CASSGDRGSSNQPQHF.

V is TRBV7-9 and J is TRBJ2-3; maybe TRBD1 (5 bases). Per the germline V gene, CDR1 is SEHNR and CDR2 is FQNEAQ (reference sequence). This CDR3 comprises 16 residues. Trimming shortened V by 2 bases and J by 9 bases, and 21 bases separated the two germline ends. Here the CDR3 reads CASSLPEGPTAGTQYF. Written as DNA, the CDR3 is TGTGCCAGCAGCTTACCAGAAGGACCTACGGCAGGGACGCAGTATTTT.

This clonotype occurred a few times. V usage is TRBV4-3 and J usage is TRBJ2-2; D may be TRBD2 (5 bases). V was clipped by 0 bases and J by 5 bases, with 13 bases between them. There are 16 residues in the CDR3. CDR1 and CDR2 from the germline V gene are LGHNA and YSLEER. CDR3 sequence: CASSQDRLGETGELFF. The CDR3 bases are TGCGCCAGCAGCCAAGATCGCCTCGGGGAGACCGGGGAGCTGTTTTTT.

The table lists this clonotype with a few counts. The V call is TRBV7-2, the J call TRBJ2-1; TRBD1 aligns across 7 bases. Germline-derived CDR1 and CDR2 are SGHTA and FQGNSA. CDR3 length equals 15 residues. V lost 4 bases to trimming and J lost 10 bases; unmatched junction nucleotides: 13. DNA for the CDR3: TGTGCCAGCAGCTCCAAACCAAGACAGGGTGGCGAGCAGTTCTTC. Translated: CASSSKPRQGGEQFF.

V and J are TRBV5-5 and TRBJ1-1; 8 positions match TRBD1. This CDR3 spans 14 amino acids. In germline, CDR1 is SGHKS, CDR2 YYEKEE (reference sequence). V shed 0 bases and J 5 bases; nucleotides not matched to a gene: 3. The CDR3 is CASSLAGGITEAFF. Written as DNA, the CDR3 is TGTGCCAGCAGCTTGGCAGGGGGCATAACTGAAGCTTTCTTT.

This rearrangement joins TRBV30 to TRBJ2-7; D is unresolved. Deletions cut 4 bases from V and 0 bases from J, with 13 bases between. CDR3 length: 14 amino acids. Germline V gives CDR1 GTSNPN, CDR2 SVGIG (reference sequence). CDR3: CAWTPYSTSYEQYF. The CDR3 region has the DNA TGTGCCTGGACCCCTTACTCAACCTCCTACGAGCAGTACTTC.

This clonotype was found a few times. The V gene is TRBV5-1, the J gene TRBJ1-1; TRBD1 agrees at 8 bases. CDR3 size: 16 residues. Germline trimming cut 2 bases from V and 2 bases from J; bases unmatched to any gene: 8. Germline V lookup: CDR1 SGHRS, CDR2 YFSETQ. The CDR3 loop reads CASSLGWTGTNTEAFF. The CDR3 bases are TGCGCCAGCAGCTTAGGGTGGACAGGGACTAACACTGAAGCTTTCTTT.

There are many counts of this clonotype. This sequence joins TRBV12-3 or TRBV12-4 and TRBJ1-2; 8 positions match TRBD1. With 8 bases clipped from V and 3 bases from J, the junction kept 5 bases outside the gene matches. The CDR3 is made up of 13 amino acids. CDR3 bases: TGTGCCAGCGGACAGGGCCTTTACTATGGCTACACCTTC. This codes for CASGQGLYYGYTF.

Only a few counts were recorded for this clonotype. The chain couples TRBV5-5 to TRBJ1-1; 12 nucleotides agree with TRBD1. V trimming: 3 bases; J trimming: 4 bases; junction bases outside the gene matches: 7. The CDR3 spans 16 residues. CDR1 and CDR2 from the germline V gene are SGHKS and YYEKEE (reference sequence). In nucleotides, the CDR3 is TGTGCCAGCAGCTACCGGGACAGGGGGCTGGGCACTGAAGCTTTCTTT. Protein sequence: CASSYRDRGLGTEAFF.

The J gene is TRBJ2-7, the V gene TRBV5-1; no reliable D call. CDR3 size: 15 residues. Germline lookup yields CDR1 SGHRS and CDR2 YFSETQ. V lost 1 base, J lost 4 bases, and 15 bases lay in between. The CDR3 sequence is CASSLYPQRDYEQYF. The CDR3 DNA follows: TGCGCCAGCAGCTTGTATCCCCAAAGAGATTACGAGCAGTACTTC.

This clonotype was counted a few times. The chain is built from TRBV27 and TRBJ2-3; TRBD2 might be the D (5 bases). The CDR3 is made up of 15 amino acids. The germline V gene encodes CDR1 MNHEY and CDR2 SMNVEV (reference sequence). Trimming removed 4 bases at V and 2 bases at J, with 13 bases between. Here the CDR3 reads CASSYGGRFTDTQYF. For the CDR3, the DNA is TGTGCCAGCAGTTATGGCGGGCGATTCACAGATACGCAGTATTTT.

The chain carries TRBV7-9 and TRBJ2-3; D unclear. The CDR3 consists of 15 residues. Germline CDR1 is SEHNR and CDR2 is FQNEAQ (reference sequence). Trimming shortened V by 3 bases and J by 8 bases, and 18 bases separated the two germline ends. CDR3 bases: TGTGCCAGCAGCTTGACAAGTCGGGTTGGCGGTACGCAGTATTTT. It is translated as CASSLTSRVGGTQYF.

This clonotype was seen repeatedly, ten times or more. The rearrangement joins TRBV12-3 or TRBV12-4 to TRBJ1-2, with TRBD1 matching over 9 bases. V was pared by 3 bases and J by 8 bases, with 10 bases of the junction left unmatched. There are 15 residues in the CDR3. The CDR3 spells CASSLGGQGIGGYTF. DNA for the CDR3: TGTGCCAGCAGTTTGGGGGGACAGGGCATTGGAGGCTACACCTTC.

This clonotype was seen a few times. This sequence joins TRBV12-3 or TRBV12-4 and TRBJ2-1; no firm D call. CDR3 length: 14 amino acids. V lost 5 bases to trimming and J lost 8 bases, with 16 bases between them. The CDR3 loop reads CASSPPHGIDEQFF. CDR3 coding DNA: TGTGCCAGCAGTCCACCGCATGGTATCGATGAGCAGTTCTTC.

This sequence joins TRBV11-2 and TRBJ2-7; 11 nucleotides agree with TRBD1. This CDR3 spans 18 amino acids. Germline CDR1 and CDR2: SGHAT and FQNNGV. Unmatched junction bases numbered 14, after V lost 5 bases and J lost 2 bases. CDR3 sequence: CASSHNRDRGFLTYEQYF. CDR3 coding DNA: TGTGCCAGCAGCCATAACCGGGACAGGGGGTTTTTGACCTACGAGCAGTACTTC.

The J gene is TRBJ2-7, the V gene TRBV5-1; D unresolved. Germline V CDR1 and CDR2: SGHRS, YFSETQ. The ends were cut back, 4 bases at V and 0 bases at J, with 11 bases in the middle. This CDR3 is 14 amino acids long. CDR3 sequence reads: CASSLTSSSYEQYF. The CDR3 coding sequence is TGCGCCAGCAGCCTGACTTCCAGCTCCTACGAGCAGTACTTC.

The sample holds a few counts of this clonotype. V is TRBV3-1 and J is TRBJ2-5; 10 positions agree with TRBD2. Germline V gives CDR1 LGHDT, CDR2 YNNKEL (reference sequence). This CDR3 is 17 amino acids long. The V and J ends lost 0 bases and 4 bases, in that order; junction bases with no gene match: 8. The CDR3 loop reads CASSQDQAGGPLETQYF. For the CDR3, the DNA is TGTGCCAGCAGCCAAGATCAAGCGGGGGGGCCATTAGAGACCCAGTACTTC.

This clonotype was seen a few times. CDR3 in DNA: TGTGCCAGCAGCTTTTCGTTCGGGGCGGGAGAGACCCAGTACTTC. Residues: CASSFSFGAGETQYF. This rearrangement joins TRBV5-8 to TRBJ2-5; D tentatively fits TRBD1 or TRBD2 (5 bases each). Germline CDR1 and CDR2: SGHTS and YDEGEE. Trimming removed 2 bases from V and 4 bases from J, with 15 bases in between. This CDR3 comprises 15 residues.